One TCR beta chain is described in this entry. This sample is drawn from a study of blood T cell repertoires in COVID-19. For the study at large: Sources were T cells, B-cell-depleted T cells, or PBMCs; the material itself was cDNA or gDNA.

The CDR3 is made up of 14 amino acids. Trimming cost V 1 base and J 9 bases, with 13 bases left between them. Germline values: CDR1 SGHTA, CDR2 FQGNSA. Measured with immunoSEQ multiplex PCR; TCRdb has only the in-frame clones, and not every one. The sample consists of about 210,000 clones, around 86% of them appearing once. Sequencing was done on a sample of PBMCs or T cells enriched from blood (not recorded which). This TCR was sampled from a woman in her 50s with acute COVID-19. V gene TRBV7-2 combines with J gene TRBJ2-1; D is possibly TRBD2 (6 bases). CDR3 residues: CASSLEWAGREQFF. The CDR3 DNA follows: TGTGCCAGCAGCTTAGAGTGGGCGGGGCGTGAGCAGTTCTTC.